One and the same sample provided the 15 T cell receptor beta chains below, sequenced in a study of response to subunit inactivated influenza vaccine. TCRdb processed the RT-PCR reads anew with MiXCR; each CDR3 protein has one entry. Counted here are roughly 170,000 distinct CDR3 sequences, about 10% occurring once; the ten biggest clones make up approximately 11%. This sample comprised non-naive T cells sorted from PBMCs, obtained on the day of vaccination. These receptor sequences come from a man over 45 who received an inactivated influenza vaccine.

This clonotype was recorded many times. The chain couples TRBV9 to TRBJ2-3; 9 nucleotides line up with TRBD1. The length of the CDR3 is 16 residues. Germline V gene sequence: CDR1 SGDLS, CDR2 YYNGEE. With 4 bases clipped from V and 0 bases from J, the junction kept 6 bases outside the gene matches. The CDR3 loop reads CASSPGQGRSTDTQYF. As DNA, the CDR3 is TGTGCCAGCAGCCCAGGACAGGGGCGGAGCACAGATACGCAGTATTTT.

This clonotype was picked up many times. The chain employs TRBV20-1 and TRBJ2-1, with D possibly being TRBD1 or TRBD2 (10 bases each). Trimming stripped 6 bases from V and 7 bases from J, with 25 bases between. Germline assignment: CDR1 DFQATT and CDR2 SNEGSKA (reference sequence). The CDR3 length is 16 residues. Here the CDR3 DNA reads TGCAGTGCCGAGGAAATAGCGGGGGGACAGGGGAATGAGCAGTTCTTC. This sequence encodes CSAEEIAGGQGNEQFF.

This clonotype was observed many times. The rearrangement joins TRBV25-1 to TRBJ2-3; the match to TRBD1 covers 9 bases. The CDR3 spans 13 residues. The ends lost 8 bases at V and 3 bases at J; junction bases unmatched: 3. Germline V gives CDR1 MGHDK, CDR2 SYGVNS. CDR3 DNA: TGTGCCAGCCGGGACAGGGTGACAGATACGCAGTATTTT. Amino acid sequence: CASRDRVTDTQYF. The complete variable domain, with remaining parts taken from reference TRBV25-1 and TRBJ2-3, reads EADIYQTPRYLVIGTGKKITLECSQTMGHDKMYWYQQDPGMELHLIHYSYGVNSTEKGDLSSESTVSRIRTEHFPLTLESARPSHTSQYLCASRDRVTDTQYFGPGTRLTVL.

The chain links TRBV24-1 to TRBJ2-1, with D possibly matching TRBD2 (6 bases). There are 16 residues in the CDR3. Germline V gives CDR1 KGHDR, CDR2 SFDVKD. Deletions cut 4 bases from V and 4 bases from J, with 16 bases between. The CDR3 region is CATSDFSAGSYNEQFF. CDR3 bases: TGTGCCACCAGTGACTTCTCAGCGGGCTCTTACAATGAGCAGTTCTTC.

This clonotype was counted between two and nine times. The chain is built from TRBV7-2 and TRBJ2-7, with D perhaps matching TRBD1 (5 bases). Trimming removed 5 bases at V and 4 bases at J, with 9 bases between. In germline, CDR1 is SGHTA, CDR2 FQGNSA. The CDR3 length is 12 residues. CDR3 bases: TGTGCCAGCAGCCAGGGCCTTTACGAGCAGTACTTC. Translation gives CASSQGLYEQYF.

This clonotype was counted a few times. The chain recombines TRBV6-2 or TRBV6-3 with TRBJ2-1; 10 bases line up with TRBD2. The V gene's germline CDR1 is MNHEY and CDR2 SVGEGT. V was pared by 6 bases and J by 4 bases, with 9 bases of the junction left unmatched. CDR3 length equals 16 residues. Written as DNA, the CDR3 is TGTGCCAGCAGCCCCCTCGGGACTAGCGAATACAATGAGCAGTTCTTC. Translated: CASSPLGTSEYNEQFF.

This chain connects TRBV14 to TRBJ2-3; D is unresolved. The CDR3 runs to 12 residues. The V gene's germline CDR1 is SGHDN and CDR2 FVKESK. With 0 bases removed from V and 9 bases from J, the gap between germline ends came to 7 bases. The DNA for the CDR3 is TGTGCCAGCAGCCAAGACACGGTAACGCAGTATTTT. Protein product: CASSQDTVTQYF.

This clonotype was detected only a few times. The chain uses TRBV4-3 and TRBJ2-7; D tentatively fits TRBD1 or TRBD2 (5 bases each). Looked up from germline, CDR1 is LGHNA and CDR2 is YSLEER. The CDR3 length is 13 residues. V gave up 1 base and J gave up 5 bases, with 9 bases separating them. The CDR3 spells CASSQAWGNEQYF. In nucleotides, the CDR3 is TGCGCCAGCAGCCAAGCTTGGGGGAACGAGCAGTACTTC.

This clonotype has at least ten counts. The gene calls are TRBV7-9 and TRBJ2-3; 7 bases map to TRBD2. Germline-derived CDR1 and CDR2 are SEHNR and FQNEAQ (reference sequence). The CDR3 extends over 16 amino acids. With 3 bases clipped from V and 0 bases from J, the junction kept 6 bases outside the gene matches. CDR3 sequence reads: CASSLSTSESTDTQYF. In nucleotides, the CDR3 is TGTGCCAGCAGCTTGTCTACTAGCGAGAGCACAGATACGCAGTATTTT. Looking up the rest from reference TRBV7-9 and TRBJ2-3 gives the full variable domain: DTGVSQNPRHKITKRGQNVTFRCDPISEHNRLYWYRQTLGQGPEFLTYFQNEAQLEKSRLLSDRFSAERPKGSFSTLEIQRTEQGDSAMYLCASSLSTSESTDTQYFGPGTRLTVL.

The V call is TRBV9, the J call TRBJ2-1, with a possible D match to TRBD2 (5 bases). The CDR3 is 16 amino acids. V lost 0 bases and J 0 bases, leaving 10 bases between the germline ends. Germline assignment: CDR1 SGDLS and CDR2 YYNGEE. The CDR3 sequence is CASSVDPGSSYNEQFF. DNA of the CDR3: TGTGCCAGCAGCGTAGACCCGGGGAGCTCCTACAATGAGCAGTTCTTC.

This clonotype was counted between two and nine times. V usage is TRBV30 and J usage is TRBJ2-7, with a possible D match to TRBD1 (7 bases). Germline-derived CDR1 and CDR2 are GTSNPN and SVGIG (reference sequence). The CDR3 is 13 residues long. The ends were cut back, 3 bases at V and 6 bases at J, with 15 bases in the middle. The CDR3: CAWRETGRREQYF. CDR3 bases: TGTGCCTGGAGGGAGACAGGGAGGCGCGAGCAGTACTTC.

The chain joins TRBV18 to TRBJ1-1; D is unresolved. Germline V lookup: CDR1 KGHSH, CDR2 LQKENI. CDR3 length: 15 amino acids. Trimming shortened V by 3 bases and J by 5 bases, and 16 bases separated the two germline ends. The CDR3 sequence: CASSPTSEARTEAFF. DNA of the CDR3: TGTGCCAGCTCACCTACTAGCGAGGCGAGGACTGAAGCTTTCTTT.

The V gene is TRBV21-1, the J gene TRBJ2-7; the table's D call, TRBD1, was not checked against the DNA. TRBV21-1 has pseudogene status. This CDR3 region has 19 residues. The CDR3 nucleotides are TGTGCCAGCAGCAATGTAGTCAGGGAGCGCGGGTCCTGCTCCTACGAGCAGTACTTC. Amino acids: CASSNVVRERGSCSYEQYF.

This chain joins TRBV7-2 and TRBJ2-1, with D perhaps TRBD2 (5 bases). This CDR3 has 16 amino acids. Germline V gene data show CDR1 as SGHTA and CDR2 as FQGNSA. Trimming left V 6 bases short and J 0 bases short, with 15 bases between. In DNA, the CDR3 is TGTGCCAGCAGAGCCACGGGGTTTGACTCCTACAATGAGCAGTTCTTC. Translation gives CASRATGFDSYNEQFF.

Only a few counts were recorded for this clonotype. V and J are TRBV11-2 and TRBJ2-7, with 9 bases identical to TRBD1. The CDR3 extends over 15 amino acids. V dropped 5 bases and J dropped 6; count of bases not matched to a gene: 11. Looked up from germline, CDR1 is SGHAT and CDR2 is FQNNGV. The CDR3 region is CASSIAGTGSPEQYF. CDR3 sequence (DNA): TGTGCCAGCAGCATCGCCGGGACAGGGTCTCCCGAGCAGTACTTC.